This T cell receptor (beta chain) was documented in a study of blood T cell repertoires in COVID-19. Turning to the study itself: From the United States, Italy and Spain came samples of acute and convalescent COVID-19.

Authors' analysis steps: Researchers report that nucleated cell counts were estimated from reference gene primer amplification. Profiling relied on immunoSEQ multiplex PCR, and the TCRdb table lists in-frame clones only, not all of them. That table gives V, J and clone size, and the DNA gave D and trimming. The sample shows approximately 85,000 clones, around 92% of them seen only once. Deletions cut 1 base from V and 4 bases from J, with 7 bases between. The germline V gene has CDR1 SGHVS and CDR2 FNYEAQ. The length of the CDR3 is 13 residues. This sequence joins TRBV7-6 and TRBJ1-2; TRBD1 might be the D (6 bases). This clonotype was sampled from a woman aged 60-75 years with active COVID-19. Sequencing was carried out using peripheral blood. The CDR3 is CASSLGTAYGYTF. The CDR3 bases are TGTGCCAGCAGCTTAGGGACAGCCTATGGCTACACCTTC.